The sequence of this T cell receptor beta chain was determined in a study of post-analysis software for immune sequencing data. For the study at large: The disease courses covered relapsing-remitting, secondary progressive and progressive-relapsing multiple sclerosis.

Turning to this clonotype: Its antigen is not identified.

Notes on the study in general: Samples sharing a preparation batch grouped tightly together when assessed by F measure. Four to six TRBV segments, including TRBV5-6, TRBV5-1 and TRBV20-1, were more frequent in patients than controls.

Trimming removed 4 bases from V and 1 base from J, with 10 bases in between. The CDR3 loop spans 15 amino acids. Per the germline V gene, CDR1 is SGHTA and CDR2 is FQGNSA. The library was made from cDNA and included unique molecular identifiers. One entry per CDR3 protein results from TCRdb running MiXCR on the PCR reads. Of about 760,000 distinct CDR3 sequences detected, roughly 27% appear once; the ten largest clones hold roughly 0.57%. The receptor was derived from a girl under 18 with multiple sclerosis. This sequence joins TRBV7-2 and TRBJ2-2; perhaps TRBD1 as D (6 bases). Sequenced sample: blood. In DNA, the CDR3 is TGTGCCAGCAGCTCAGAGACAGGGAACACCGGGGAGCTGTTTTTT. It codes for CASSSETGNTGELFF. Together with reference TRBV7-2 and TRBJ2-2, the CDR3 gives the full variable domain: GAGVSQSPSNKVTEKGKDVELRCDPISGHTALYWYRQSLGQGLEFLIYFQGNSAPDKSGLPSDRFSAERTGGSVSTLTIQRTQQEDSAVYLCASSSETGNTGELFFGEGSRLTVL.